A single sample is the source of the 29 T cell receptor beta chains below, sequenced in a study of blood T cell repertoires in COVID-19. Profiled with immunoSEQ multiplex PCR; TCRdb holds only in-frame clones, not every one. The sample lists some 320,000 clones; over 85% were seen once. The sequenced sample consisted of PBMCs or T cells enriched from blood (not recorded which). These receptors were obtained from a woman aged 45-65 years who had been exposed to COVID-19.

J is TRBJ1-1 and V is TRBV19, with a weak D call TRBD1 (5 bases). There are 16 residues in the CDR3. V was shortened by 10 bases and J by 0 bases, with 21 bases between the two germline ends. Germline loops: CDR1 LNHDA, CDR2 SQIVND (reference sequence). CDR3 nucleotides: TGTGCCACCCGCCTGGCAGGGTATGGCTTGAACACTGAAGCTTTCTTT. This encodes CATRLAGYGLNTEAFF.

This chain's CDR3 is CASSALSGGKADTQYF. The DNA of the CDR3 is TGTGCCAGCAGTGCACTCAGCGGGGGGAAAGCAGATACGCAGTATTTT. This chain connects TRBV9 to TRBJ2-3; 9 positions agree with TRBD2. V trimming: 5 bases; J trimming: 4 bases; junction bases outside the gene matches: 11. The CDR3 is made up of 16 amino acids. The germline CDR1 and CDR2 sequences are SGDLS and YYNGEE.

This clone was found once. The J gene is TRBJ2-3, the V gene TRBV28, with D possibly matching TRBD2 (6 bases). V dropped 3 bases and J dropped 1 base, with 29 bases sitting between them. The V gene's germline CDR1 is MDHEN and CDR2 SYDVKM. The CDR3 has 21 amino acids. The CDR3 nucleotides read TGTGCCAGCAGTTTTGGAGGGTCGGTCCGGGGCCCCATACTCCGCACAGATACGCAGTATTTT. This translates into CASSFGGSVRGPILRTDTQYF.

This clone was observed a handful of times. In DNA form, the CDR3 reads TGCGCCAGCAGCCAAGATCCCAGGGCTGGAAACACCATATATTTT. This gives the protein CASSQDPRAGNTIYF. The V call is TRBV4-1, the J call TRBJ1-3; possibly TRBD1 for D (5 bases). This CDR3 is 15 amino acids long. V lost 0 bases, J lost 2 bases, and 8 bases lay in between. Germline V gives CDR1 MGHRA, CDR2 YSYEKL.

The J gene is TRBJ1-3, the V gene TRBV30; D call uncertain. CDR3 length: 15 amino acids. The germline CDR1 and CDR2 sequences are GTSNPN and SVGIG (reference sequence). V was pared by 1 base and J by 4 bases, with 14 bases between. The CDR3 is CAWSERSMNGNTIYF. The CDR3 DNA reads as TGTGCCTGGAGTGAGAGAAGTATGAACGGAAACACCATATATTTT.

This chain connects TRBV2 to TRBJ1-1; 9 bases agree with TRBD1. V lost 2 bases to trimming and J lost 5 bases; unmatched junction nucleotides: 6. This CDR3 comprises 15 residues. Per germline, CDR1 SNHLY and CDR2 FYNNEI. This chain's CDR3 is CASSETGTGRTEAFF. The CDR3 DNA reads TGTGCCAGCAGTGAAACGGGGACAGGGCGTACTGAAGCTTTCTTT.

V is TRBV5-4 and J is TRBJ2-7; D is perhaps TRBD1 (7 bases). In germline, CDR1 is SGHNT, CDR2 YYREEE (reference sequence). V shed 0 bases and J shed 4 bases, with 14 bases lying between them. The CDR3 extends over 15 amino acids. In DNA, the CDR3 is TGTGCCAGCAGCTTGGCGGCAGGGGGGTTGTACGAGCAGTACTTC. This sequence encodes CASSLAAGGLYEQYF.

The genes are TRBV21-1 and TRBJ2-1; no DNA check was done on the table's D call, TRBD2. TRBV21-1 is listed as a pseudogene. This CDR3 is 16 amino acids long. CDR3 nucleotides: TGTGCCAGCAGCTACGTGAGGCAGTCCTTTCACAATGAGCAGTTCTTC. Translating it yields CASSYVRQSFHNEQFF.

The CDR3 region is CASSPGQGGPYEQYF. Written as DNA, the CDR3 is TGCGCCAGCAGCCCGGGACAGGGAGGACCCTACGAGCAGTACTTC. The rearrangement links TRBV10-1 to TRBJ2-7, with 9 positions matching TRBD1. The CDR3 is 15 residues long. Germline V gene data show CDR1 as WNHNN and CDR2 as SYGVQD (reference sequence). Losses at the gene ends were 6 bases for V and 2 bases for J; bases not matched to a gene: 8.

This clone was observed a few times. The J gene is TRBJ1-1, the V gene TRBV19, with 7 bases lining up with TRBD1. CDR1 LNHDA and CDR2 SQIVND come from the germline V gene (reference sequence). There are 14 residues in the CDR3. Trimming removed 7 bases from V and 0 bases from J; junction bases left unmatched: 5. The CDR3 loop is CASTADRVNTEAFF. The CDR3 coding sequence is TGTGCCAGTACCGCAGACAGGGTGAACACTGAAGCTTTCTTT. The full variable domain, in which reference TRBV19 and TRBJ1-1 provide the parts outside the CDR3, is DGGITQSPKYLFRKEGQNVTLSCEQNLNHDAMYWYRQDPGQGLRLIYYSQIVNDFQKGDIAEGYSVSREKKESFPLTVTSAQKNPTAFYLCASTADRVNTEAFFGQGTRLTVV.

The CDR3 sequence is CASSLRGLVTDTQYF. The CDR3 nucleotides are TGTGCCAGCAGCTTGCGCGGGTTGGTCACAGATACGCAGTATTTT. The chain combines TRBV5-5 with TRBJ2-3; D is perhaps TRBD2 (5 bases). CDR1 and CDR2 (germline): SGHKS, YYEKEE (reference sequence). Trimming left V 1 base short and J 2 bases short, with 11 bases between. The CDR3 covers 15 residues.

The chain combines TRBV24-1 with TRBJ2-3, with 9 bases identical to TRBD2. Germline V gene sequence: CDR1 KGHDR, CDR2 SFDVKD. Trimming removed 0 bases from V and 7 bases from J; junction bases left unmatched: 4. The CDR3 has 15 amino acids. Here the CDR3 DNA reads TGTGCCACCAGTGATTTGCGTAGCGGGAGTCATACGCAGTATTTT. Encoded protein: CATSDLRSGSHTQYF.

The chain combines TRBV6-4 with TRBJ1-1; D remains ambiguous. Trimming stripped 7 bases from V and 4 bases from J, with 16 bases between. The CDR3 is 14 residues long. CDR1 is MRHNA, CDR2 SNTAGT, per germline. The CDR3 here is CASMPEFGLTEAFF. The DNA for the CDR3 is TGTGCCAGCATGCCGGAATTTGGGCTCACTGAAGCTTTCTTT.

In its sample, this clone was seen a few times. The gene calls are TRBV10-2 and TRBJ2-3, with TRBD1 as a possible D gene (6 bases). This CDR3 is built from 15 residues. Between the trimmed V and J ends, which lost 4 bases and 6 bases, there was a span of 17 bases. The germline CDR1 and CDR2 sequences are WSHSY and SAAADI. As DNA, the CDR3 is TGCGCCAGCAGTGCGGGGACAACAACGTTCGATACGCAGTATTTT. This sequence encodes CASSAGTTTFDTQYF.

The chain recombines TRBV29-1 with TRBJ2-5; 10 bases align to TRBD1. CDR3 length equals 13 residues. Per germline, CDR1 SQVTM and CDR2 ANQGSEA. V lost 7 bases and J lost 5; bases outside the gene matches: 7. The CDR3 DNA is TGCAGCGGGACGGGACAGGGGCTGGAGACCCAGTACTTC. This encodes CSGTGQGLETQYF.

The J gene is TRBJ2-1, the V gene TRBV30; possibly TRBD1 for D (5 bases). Trimming left V 2 bases short and J 6 bases short, with 14 bases between. The CDR3 consists of 14 residues. The germline gives CDR1 GTSNPN, CDR2 SVGIG (reference sequence). The CDR3 spells CAWSSASGFNEQFF. The CDR3 bases are TGTGCCTGGAGTTCGGCTTCAGGGTTCAATGAGCAGTTCTTC.

The chain uses TRBV5-4 and TRBJ1-6; no reliable D call. Germline CDR1 and CDR2: SGHNT and YYREEE (reference sequence). The CDR3 is made up of 12 amino acids. The ends were cut back, 4 bases at V and 5 bases at J, with 4 bases in the middle. The chain's CDR3 is CASSLDNSPLHF. The CDR3 region has the DNA TGTGCCAGCAGCCTAGATAATTCACCCCTCCACTTT.

This chain joins TRBV4-1 and TRBJ2-7, with 8 bases that match TRBD1. CDR3 length: 16 residues. J gave up 5 bases and V 3 bases, and 12 bases lay outside the gene matches. Looked up from germline, CDR1 is MGHRA and CDR2 is YSYEKL. The chain's CDR3 is CASSQVPGQVVNEQYF. CDR3 coding DNA: TGCGCCAGCAGCCAGGTCCCGGGACAGGTTGTGAACGAGCAGTACTTC.

The chain recombines TRBV23-1 with TRBJ2-2; tentatively, D is TRBD1 (7 bases). TRBV23-1 is treated as an ORF (open reading frame) with a function not yet certain. Trimming shortened V by 4 bases and J by 4 bases, and 22 bases separated the two germline ends. This CDR3 comprises 18 residues. CDR3 sequence: CASSLGGRDSSSTGELFF. In DNA form, the CDR3 reads TGCGCCAGCAGTCTAGGGGGGCGGGACAGCTCCAGCACCGGGGAGCTGTTTTTT.

The rearrangement uses TRBV2 and TRBJ2-1; D remains ambiguous. V gave up 3 bases and J gave up 2 bases, with 11 bases separating them. CDR1 SNHLY and CDR2 FYNNEI come from the germline V gene. The CDR3 has 15 amino acids. As DNA, the CDR3 is TGTGCCAGCAGTGAGGGCCAGGCTCCCTACAATGAGCAGTTCTTC. Translating it yields CASSEGQAPYNEQFF.

The V and J genes are TRBV4-1 and TRBJ2-3; TRBD2 matches 8 bases. Per the germline V gene, CDR1 is MGHRA and CDR2 is YSYEKL. The CDR3 covers 15 residues. J was trimmed by 2 bases and V by 4 bases; bases with no gene match: 5. The CDR3 is CASSRYSGATDTQYF. Written as DNA, the CDR3 is TGCGCCAGCAGCCGTTATAGCGGGGCCACAGATACGCAGTATTTT.

The chain couples TRBV19 to TRBJ2-2, with 8 bases lining up with TRBD1. Trimming removed 7 bases from V and 4 bases from J; junction bases left unmatched: 11. In germline, CDR1 is LNHDA, CDR2 SQIVND (reference sequence). This CDR3 region has 16 residues. CDR3 sequence reads: CASMLGQGIFTGELFF. The CDR3 DNA is TGTGCCAGTATGCTCGGACAGGGCATCTTCACCGGGGAGCTGTTTTTT.

The gene calls are TRBV10-3 and TRBJ2-1, with D tentatively TRBD1 (6 bases). Trimming left V 7 bases short and J 4 bases short, with 14 bases between. The CDR3 is 14 amino acids. Germline V CDR1 and CDR2: ENHRY, SYGVKD. The CDR3 reads CAINGAGEYNEQFF. The CDR3 bases are TGTGCCATCAATGGGGCAGGGGAATACAATGAGCAGTTCTTC.

This chain joins TRBV5-5 and TRBJ1-2; no definite D call. The CDR3 spans 17 residues. The V and J ends lost 0 bases and 4 bases respectively, with 19 bases between them. The germline gives CDR1 SGHKS, CDR2 YYEKEE (reference sequence). DNA of the CDR3: TGTGCCAGCAGCTTGGGGTCAGGCGGAGGGCTCGGCTATGGCTACACCTTC. Translating gives CASSLGSGGGLGYGYTF.

V gene TRBV29-1 combines with J gene TRBJ1-4; D is unclear. Per germline, CDR1 SQVTM and CDR2 ANQGSEA. The CDR3 covers 15 residues. The ends were cut back, 5 bases at V and 3 bases at J, with 16 bases in the middle. CDR3 amino acids: CSVQTSGNANEKLFF. For the CDR3, the DNA is TGCAGCGTTCAAACCTCGGGGAATGCTAATGAAAAACTGTTTTTT.

The genes are TRBV3-1 (or the pseudogene TRBV3-2) and TRBJ1-2, with D unclear. V gave up 0 bases and J gave up 1 base, with 6 bases separating them. Germline V gives CDR1 LGHDT, CDR2 YNNKEL (reference sequence). The CDR3 has 14 amino acids. The DNA of the CDR3 is TGTGCCAGCAGCCAAGACCAGGATAACTATGGCTACACCTTC. This translates into CASSQDQDNYGYTF.

V usage is TRBV19 and J usage is TRBJ1-5; TRBD1 agrees at 7 bases. There are 13 residues in the CDR3. Germline CDR1 reads LNHDA; CDR2 reads SQIVND (reference sequence). With 11 bases clipped from V and 3 bases from J, the junction kept 7 bases outside the gene matches. Here the CDR3 reads CAVGGQNNQPQHF. The CDR3 DNA sequence: TGTGCCGTCGGGGGACAGAACAATCAGCCCCAGCATTTT.

V and J are TRBV10-3 and TRBJ1-3; tentatively, D is TRBD1 (6 bases). V shed 7 bases and J shed 4 bases, with 14 bases lying between them. CDR3 size: 14 residues. CDR1 and CDR2 from the germline V gene are ENHRY and SYGVKD. The DNA for the CDR3 is TGTGCCATCACCCCGACAGGCCGCGGAAACACCATATATTTT. Residues: CAITPTGRGNTIYF.

Written as DNA, the CDR3 is TGTGCCAGCGCTGAGGTTAACGAGCAGTACTTC. Translation gives CASAEVNEQYF. This sequence joins TRBV2 and TRBJ2-7; D remains unclear. The CDR3 loop spans 11 amino acids. V was pared by 8 bases and J by 5 bases, with 10 bases between. The germline V gene has CDR1 SNHLY and CDR2 FYNNEI.